This T cell receptor (beta chain) was observed in a study of lymphopenia after photon versus proton radiotherapy. Findings of the study overall: Authors raise, but do not show, better survival with proton therapy. Proton therapy kept repertoires fairly stable, unlike photons, which gained effector/memory cells.

Assay: immunoSEQ multiplex PCR; the TCRdb copy retains only in-frame clones and omits some. This sample yields some 44,000 clones, of which roughly four fifths are seen a single time; over 20% belongs to the top ten. This clone has just one count. The antigen remains undetermined. V gave up 7 bases and J gave up 10 bases; unmatched junction bases: 9. The CDR3 consists of 14 residues. Germline V CDR1 and CDR2: MDHEN, SYDVKM. The gene calls are TRBV28 and TRBJ2-1, with TRBD2 matching 11 bases. Sequenced here: peripheral blood, sampled from a patient treated with proton-based radiotherapy. This TCR was sampled from a woman between 65 and 79 years old with pancreatic cancer. The CDR3 loop reads CASIGLAGSQEQFF. The CDR3 DNA reads as TGTGCCAGCATTGGACTAGCGGGTTCGCAGGAGCAGTTCTTC. Full variable domain (remainder filled in from reference TRBV28 and TRBJ2-1): DVKVTQSSRYLVKRTGEKVFLECVQDMDHENMFWYRQDPGLGLRLIYFSYDVKMKEKGDIPEGYSVSREKKERFSLILESASTNQTSMYLCASIGLAGSQEQFFGPGTRLTVL.